The 8 T cell receptor beta chains given below trace back to one sample, sequenced in a study of OX40 agonist ivuxolimab in advanced cancers. Profiled with immunoSEQ multiplex PCR; TCRdb holds only in-frame clones, not every one. The data contain about 83,000 clones, around 90% of them singletons. The sequencing here drew on CD4+ or CD8+ T cells sorted from blood, taken in a trial of the OX40 agonist ivuxolimab. The receptors shown here come from an adult with an advanced solid tumor such as melanoma, head and neck, liver or kidney cancer.

V usage is TRBV5-1 and J usage is TRBJ2-1; 7 nucleotides line up with TRBD2. The CDR3 spans 15 residues. The V gene end was trimmed by 3 bases and the J gene end by 0 bases; junction bases not matched to a gene: 3. Germline CDR1 and CDR2: SGHRS and YFSETQ. The CDR3 sequence: CASSSGGSSYNEQFF. The CDR3 DNA follows: TGCGCCAGCAGCTCTGGCGGGAGCTCCTACAATGAGCAGTTCTTC.

The CDR3 is CASSSWYTGELFF. CDR3 bases: TGTGCCAGCAGCTCTTGGTACACCGGGGAGCTGTTTTTT. The gene calls are TRBV5-4 and TRBJ2-2; D uncertain. CDR3 length: 13 residues. Trimming stripped 3 bases from V and 3 bases from J, with 6 bases between. In germline, CDR1 is SGHNT, CDR2 YYREEE (reference sequence).

The chain joins TRBV7-8 to TRBJ2-5, with 11 bases identical to TRBD2. V dropped 6 bases and J dropped 5; count of bases not matched to a gene: 8. Germline V CDR1 and CDR2: SGHVS, FQNEAQ. The CDR3 runs 15 residues. CDR3 region: CASRWQLAGEETQYF. The CDR3 nucleotides are TGTGCCAGCAGGTGGCAACTAGCGGGGGAGGAGACCCAGTACTTC.

This clone has a single count. This chain connects TRBV25-1 to TRBJ1-5, with a weak D call TRBD1 (5 bases). Germline V gene lookup returns CDR1 MGHDK and CDR2 SYGVNS. This CDR3 comprises 14 residues. Trimming cost V 1 base and J 6 bases, with 10 bases left between them. The DNA of the CDR3 is TGTGCCAGCAGTGAATCGGGGGATAGTCAGCCCCAGCATTTT. This gives the protein CASSESGDSQPQHF.

This clone was found once. J is TRBJ2-7 and V is TRBV29-1; TRBD2 agrees at 14 bases. In germline, CDR1 is SQVTM, CDR2 ANQGSEA. This CDR3 contains 14 residues. The junction had 0 bases not matched to a gene; V was cut back by 3 bases and J by 2 bases. The CDR3 sequence is CSVEGLAGAYEQYF. The DNA of the CDR3 is TGCAGCGTTGAGGGACTAGCGGGGGCCTACGAGCAGTACTTC.

This clone appeared once. The chain employs TRBV5-1 and TRBJ1-4, with TRBD1 as a possible D gene (6 bases). The CDR3 runs 14 residues. CDR1 is SGHRS, CDR2 YFSETQ, per germline. V lost 0 bases and J lost 6, with 9 bases in between. The CDR3 DNA sequence: TGCGCCAGCAGCTTGGGGACAGACTATGAAAAACTGTTTTTT. Translated: CASSLGTDYEKLFF.

Note on this clone: The same CDR3 arises from other DNA sequences in this sample as well. V and J are TRBV28 and TRBJ2-2; no reliable D call. There are 13 residues in the CDR3. Looked up from germline, CDR1 is MDHEN and CDR2 is SYDVKM. The V and J ends lost 1 base and 5 bases respectively, with 5 bases between them. The CDR3 DNA follows: TGTGCCAGCAGTTTATTAGGGACCGGGGAGCTGTTTTTT. Encoded protein: CASSLLGTGELFF. Complete variable domain (other parts from reference TRBV28 and TRBJ2-2): DVKVTQSSRYLVKRTGEKVFLECVQDMDHENMFWYRQDPGLGLRLIYFSYDVKMKEKGDIPEGYSVSREKKERFSLILESASTNQTSMYLCASSLLGTGELFFGEGSRLTVL.

The V and J genes are TRBV7-2 and TRBJ2-7, with D tentatively TRBD1 (5 bases). Trimming cost V 5 bases and J 2 bases, with 13 bases left between them. This CDR3 has 14 amino acids. CDR1 and CDR2 from the germline V gene are SGHTA and FQGNSA. For the CDR3, the DNA is TGTGCCAGCAGCCTAGGCAGGGAAACCTACGAGCAGTACTTC. It encodes CASSLGRETYEQYF.